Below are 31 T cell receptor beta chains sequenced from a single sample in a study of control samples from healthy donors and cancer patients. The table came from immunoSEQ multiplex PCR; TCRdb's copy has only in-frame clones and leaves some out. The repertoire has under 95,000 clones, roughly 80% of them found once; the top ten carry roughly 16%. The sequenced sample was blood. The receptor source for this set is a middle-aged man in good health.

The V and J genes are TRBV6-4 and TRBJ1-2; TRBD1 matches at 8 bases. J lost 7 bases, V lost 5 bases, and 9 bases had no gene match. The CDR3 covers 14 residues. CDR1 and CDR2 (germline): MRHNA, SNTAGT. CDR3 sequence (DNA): TGTGCCAGCAGTCAAGACCTCACAGGGGGTGGCTACACCTTC. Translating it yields CASSQDLTGGGYTF.

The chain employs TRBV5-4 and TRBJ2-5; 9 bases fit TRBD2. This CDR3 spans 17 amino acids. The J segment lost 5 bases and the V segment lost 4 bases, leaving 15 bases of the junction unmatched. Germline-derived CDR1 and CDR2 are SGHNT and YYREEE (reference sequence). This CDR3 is CASSPPRISGRTETQYF. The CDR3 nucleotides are TGTGCCAGCAGCCCCCCCCGGATTAGCGGGAGAACGGAGACCCAGTACTTC.

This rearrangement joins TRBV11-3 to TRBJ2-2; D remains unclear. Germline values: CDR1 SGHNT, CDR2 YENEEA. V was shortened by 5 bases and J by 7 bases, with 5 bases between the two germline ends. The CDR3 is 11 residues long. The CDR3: CASSPSGELFF. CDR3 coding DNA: TGTGCCAGCAGCCCCAGCGGGGAGCTGTTTTTT.

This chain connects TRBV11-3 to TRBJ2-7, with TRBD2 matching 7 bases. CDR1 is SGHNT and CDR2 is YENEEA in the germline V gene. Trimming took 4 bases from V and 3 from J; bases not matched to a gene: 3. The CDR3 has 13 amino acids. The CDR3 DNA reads TGTGCCAGCAGCTCCGGGACTAACTACGAGCAGTACTTC. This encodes CASSSGTNYEQYF.

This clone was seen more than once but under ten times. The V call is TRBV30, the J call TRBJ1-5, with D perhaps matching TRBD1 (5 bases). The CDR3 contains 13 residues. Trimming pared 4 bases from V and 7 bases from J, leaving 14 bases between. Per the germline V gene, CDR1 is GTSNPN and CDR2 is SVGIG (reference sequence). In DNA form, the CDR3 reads TGTGCCTGGAAAAGAGGGGCCGGGCAGCCCCAGCATTTT. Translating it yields CAWKRGAGQPQHF.

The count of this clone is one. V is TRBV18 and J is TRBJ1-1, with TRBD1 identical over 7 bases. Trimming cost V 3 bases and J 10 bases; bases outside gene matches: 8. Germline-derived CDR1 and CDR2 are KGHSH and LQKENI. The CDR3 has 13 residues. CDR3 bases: TGTGCCAGCTCACCCGACAGGGCTAAGGTAGCTTTCTTT. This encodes CASSPDRAKVAFF.

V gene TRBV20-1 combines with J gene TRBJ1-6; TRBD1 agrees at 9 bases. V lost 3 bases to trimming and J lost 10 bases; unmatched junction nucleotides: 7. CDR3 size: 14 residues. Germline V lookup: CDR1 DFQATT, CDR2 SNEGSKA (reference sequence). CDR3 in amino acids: CSASRDRVGSPLHF. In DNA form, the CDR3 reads TGCAGTGCTAGTAGGGACAGGGTGGGGTCACCCCTCCACTTT.

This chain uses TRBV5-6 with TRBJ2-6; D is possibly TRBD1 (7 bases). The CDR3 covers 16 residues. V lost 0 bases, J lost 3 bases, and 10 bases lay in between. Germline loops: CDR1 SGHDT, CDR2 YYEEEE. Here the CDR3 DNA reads TGTGCCAGCAGCTTGGGTCAGGGGGGTGGGGCCAACGTCCTGACTTTC. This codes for CASSLGQGGGANVLTF.

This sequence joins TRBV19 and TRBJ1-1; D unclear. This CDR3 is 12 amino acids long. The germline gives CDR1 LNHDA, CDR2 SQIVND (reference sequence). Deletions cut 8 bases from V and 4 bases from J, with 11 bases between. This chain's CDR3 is CASSHRSTEAFF. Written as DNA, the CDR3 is TGTGCCAGTTCTCACAGATCCACTGAAGCTTTCTTT.

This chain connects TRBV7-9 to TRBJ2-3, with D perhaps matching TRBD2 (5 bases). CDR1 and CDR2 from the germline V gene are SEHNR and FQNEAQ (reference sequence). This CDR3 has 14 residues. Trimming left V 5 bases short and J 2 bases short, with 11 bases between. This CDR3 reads CASSQERHTDTQYF. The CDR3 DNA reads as TGTGCCAGCAGCCAGGAGCGGCACACAGATACGCAGTATTTT.

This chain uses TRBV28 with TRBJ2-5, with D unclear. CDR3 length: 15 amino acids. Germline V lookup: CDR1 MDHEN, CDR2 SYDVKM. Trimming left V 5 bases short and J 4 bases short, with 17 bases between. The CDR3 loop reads CASSLLVKSLETQYF. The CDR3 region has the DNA TGTGCCAGCAGTCTACTTGTGAAGTCCTTAGAGACCCAGTACTTC.

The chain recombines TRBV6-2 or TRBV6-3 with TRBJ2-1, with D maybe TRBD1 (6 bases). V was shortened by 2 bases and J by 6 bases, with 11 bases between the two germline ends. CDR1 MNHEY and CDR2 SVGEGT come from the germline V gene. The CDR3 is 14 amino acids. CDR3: CASSYGTPSNEQFF. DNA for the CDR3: TGTGCCAGCAGTTACGGGACACCTTCCAATGAGCAGTTCTTC.

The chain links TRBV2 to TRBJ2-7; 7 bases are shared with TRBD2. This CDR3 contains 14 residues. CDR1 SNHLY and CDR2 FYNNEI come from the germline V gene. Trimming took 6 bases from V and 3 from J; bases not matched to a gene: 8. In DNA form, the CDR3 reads TGTGCCAGCAGGAATCCGGGAGGAGGCTACGAGCAGTACTTC. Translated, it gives CASRNPGGGYEQYF.

CDR3 amino acids: CASSADRSEAFF. The CDR3 nucleotides read TGTGCCAGCAGCGCGGACAGGAGTGAAGCTTTCTTT. This chain links TRBV7-2 with TRBJ1-1, with 7 bases aligning to TRBD1. Per the germline V gene, CDR1 is SGHTA and CDR2 is FQGNSA. V gave up 5 bases and J gave up 7 bases; unmatched junction bases: 4. The CDR3 spans 12 residues.

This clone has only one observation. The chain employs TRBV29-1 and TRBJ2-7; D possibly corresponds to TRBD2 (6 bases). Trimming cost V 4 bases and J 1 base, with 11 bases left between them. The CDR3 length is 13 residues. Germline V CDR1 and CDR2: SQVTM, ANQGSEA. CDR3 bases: TGCAGCGTTGCGGAGGGGCAATCCTACGAGCAGTACTTC. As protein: CSVAEGQSYEQYF.

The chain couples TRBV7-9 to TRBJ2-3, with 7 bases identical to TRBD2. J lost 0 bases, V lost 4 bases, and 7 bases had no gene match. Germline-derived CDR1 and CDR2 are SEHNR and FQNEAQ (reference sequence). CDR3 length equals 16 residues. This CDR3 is CASSSPLALSTDTQYF. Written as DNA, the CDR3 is TGTGCCAGCAGCTCACCACTAGCGCTTAGCACAGATACGCAGTATTTT.

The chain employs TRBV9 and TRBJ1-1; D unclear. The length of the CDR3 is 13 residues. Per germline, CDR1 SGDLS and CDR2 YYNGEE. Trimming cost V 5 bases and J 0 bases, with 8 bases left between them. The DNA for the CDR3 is TGTGCCAGCAGTCAGCAGATGAACACTGAAGCTTTCTTT. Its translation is CASSQQMNTEAFF. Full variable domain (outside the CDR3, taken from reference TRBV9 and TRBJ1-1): DSGVTQTPKHLITATGQRVTLRCSPRSGDLSVYWYQQSLDQGLQFLIQYYNGEERAKGNILERFSAQQFPDLHSELNLSSLELGDSALYFCASSQQMNTEAFFGQGTRLTVV.

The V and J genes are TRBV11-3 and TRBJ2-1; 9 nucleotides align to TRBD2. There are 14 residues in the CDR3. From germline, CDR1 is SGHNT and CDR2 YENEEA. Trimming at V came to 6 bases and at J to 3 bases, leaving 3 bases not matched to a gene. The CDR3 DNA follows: TGTGCCAGCAGTGAGCGGGAGGACTACAATGAGCAGTTCTTC. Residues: CASSEREDYNEQFF. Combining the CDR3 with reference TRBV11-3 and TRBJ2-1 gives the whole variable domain EAGVVQSPRYKIIEKKQPVAFWCNPISGHNTLYWYLQNLGQGPELLIRYENEEAVDDSQLPKDRFSAERLKGVDSTLKIQPAELGDSAVYLCASSEREDYNEQFFGPGTRLTVL.

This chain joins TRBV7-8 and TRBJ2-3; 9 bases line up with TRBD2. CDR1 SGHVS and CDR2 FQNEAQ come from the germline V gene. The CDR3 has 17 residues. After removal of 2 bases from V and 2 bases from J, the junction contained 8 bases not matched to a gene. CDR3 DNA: TGTGCCAGCAGCTTACTGGTCCTAGCGGGGACCACAGATACGCAGTATTTT. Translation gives CASSLLVLAGTTDTQYF. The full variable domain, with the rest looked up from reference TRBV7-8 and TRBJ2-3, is GAGVSQSPRYKVAKRGQDVALRCDPISGHVSLFWYQQALGQGPEFLTYFQNEAQLDKSGLPSDRFFAERPEGSVSTLKIQRTQQEDSAVYLCASSLLVLAGTTDTQYFGPGTRLTVL.

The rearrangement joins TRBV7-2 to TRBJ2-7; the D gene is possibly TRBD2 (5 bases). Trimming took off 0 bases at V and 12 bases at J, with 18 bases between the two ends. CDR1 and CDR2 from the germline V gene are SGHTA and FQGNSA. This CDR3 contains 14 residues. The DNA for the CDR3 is TGTGCCAGCAGCTTAGCGGCAACTGCCCGAGGGTGGTACTTC. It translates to CASSLAATARGWYF.

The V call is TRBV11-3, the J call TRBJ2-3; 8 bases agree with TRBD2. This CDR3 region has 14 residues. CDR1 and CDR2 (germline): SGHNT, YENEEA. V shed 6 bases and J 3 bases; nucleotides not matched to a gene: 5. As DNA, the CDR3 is TGTGCCAGCAGGGCGGGAGGATTGACAGATACGCAGTATTTT. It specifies CASRAGGLTDTQYF.

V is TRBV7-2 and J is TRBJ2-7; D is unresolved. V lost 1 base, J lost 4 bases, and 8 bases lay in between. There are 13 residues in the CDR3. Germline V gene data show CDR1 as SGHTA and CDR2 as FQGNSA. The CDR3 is CASSLVGQYEQYF. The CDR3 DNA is TGTGCCAGCAGCTTAGTCGGGCAGTACGAGCAGTACTTC.

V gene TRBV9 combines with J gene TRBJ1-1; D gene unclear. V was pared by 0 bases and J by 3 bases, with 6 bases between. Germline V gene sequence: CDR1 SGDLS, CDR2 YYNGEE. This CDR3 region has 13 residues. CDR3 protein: CASSVGGYTEAFF. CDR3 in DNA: TGTGCCAGCAGCGTAGGAGGTTACACTGAAGCTTTCTTT.

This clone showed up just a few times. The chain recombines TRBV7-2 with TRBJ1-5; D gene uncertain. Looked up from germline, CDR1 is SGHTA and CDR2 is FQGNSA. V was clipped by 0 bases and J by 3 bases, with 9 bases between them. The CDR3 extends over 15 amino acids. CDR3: CASSLASQNNQPQHF. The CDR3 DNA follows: TGTGCCAGCAGCTTAGCCTCACAGAACAATCAGCCCCAGCATTTT.

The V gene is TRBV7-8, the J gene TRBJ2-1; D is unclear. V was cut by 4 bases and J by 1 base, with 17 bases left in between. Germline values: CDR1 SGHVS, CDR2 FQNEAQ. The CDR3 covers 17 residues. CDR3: CASSSAIIATSYNEQFF. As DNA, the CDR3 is TGTGCCAGCAGCTCCGCGATCATCGCGACTTCCTACAATGAGCAGTTCTTC.

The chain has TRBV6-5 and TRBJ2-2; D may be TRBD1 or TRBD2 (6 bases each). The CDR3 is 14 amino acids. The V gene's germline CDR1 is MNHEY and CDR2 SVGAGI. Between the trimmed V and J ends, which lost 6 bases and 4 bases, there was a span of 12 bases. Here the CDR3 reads CASRSGAFTGELFF. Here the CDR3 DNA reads TGTGCCAGCAGGTCGGGGGCGTTCACCGGGGAGCTGTTTTTT.

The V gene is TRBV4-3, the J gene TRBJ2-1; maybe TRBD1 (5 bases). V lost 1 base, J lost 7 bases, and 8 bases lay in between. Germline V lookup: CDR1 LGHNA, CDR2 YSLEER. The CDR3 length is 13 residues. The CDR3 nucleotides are TGCGCCAGCAGCCAAGGGGGCTGGAATGAGCAGTTCTTC. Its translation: CASSQGGWNEQFF.

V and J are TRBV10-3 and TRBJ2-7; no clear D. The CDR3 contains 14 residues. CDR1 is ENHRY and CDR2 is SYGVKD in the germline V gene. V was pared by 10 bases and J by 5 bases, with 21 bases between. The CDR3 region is CATTLGPNSNEQYF. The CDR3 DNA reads TGTGCCACCACACTCGGACCGAACTCAAACGAGCAGTACTTC.

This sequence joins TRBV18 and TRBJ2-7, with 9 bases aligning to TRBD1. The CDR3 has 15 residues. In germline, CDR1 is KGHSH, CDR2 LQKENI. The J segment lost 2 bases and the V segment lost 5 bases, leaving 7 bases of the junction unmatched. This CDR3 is CASSTQGAGAYEQYF. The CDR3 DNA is TGTGCCAGCTCAACACAGGGGGCAGGTGCCTACGAGCAGTACTTC.

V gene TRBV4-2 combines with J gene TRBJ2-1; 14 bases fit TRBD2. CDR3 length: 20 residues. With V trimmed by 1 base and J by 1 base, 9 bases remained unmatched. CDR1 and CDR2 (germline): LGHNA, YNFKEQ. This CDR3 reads CASSQGRGLAGVLSYNEQFF. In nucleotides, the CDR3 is TGTGCCAGCAGCCAAGGTCGGGGACTAGCGGGAGTTTTGTCCTACAATGAGCAGTTCTTC.

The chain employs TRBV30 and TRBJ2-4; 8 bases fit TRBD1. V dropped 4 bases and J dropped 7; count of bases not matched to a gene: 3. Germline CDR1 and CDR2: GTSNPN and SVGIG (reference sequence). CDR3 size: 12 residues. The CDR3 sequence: CAWTGGGNIQYF. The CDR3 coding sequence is TGTGCCTGGACAGGGGGCGGGAACATTCAGTACTTC.